This TCR beta chain comes out of a study of blood T cell repertoires in COVID-19 (dated by TCRdb to about 2020). In the study overall: Samples from collaborators originated in the United States, Italy and Spain and spanned both the acute and convalescent phases of COVID-19. The material from the prospective study consisted of cDNA or gDNA derived from T cells, B-cell-depleted T cells, or PBMCs. Subjects who had been exposed to COVID-19, were actively infected with it, or had recovered from it provided the deeply sampled blood TCRbeta repertoires that made up the dataset. The repertoires were released in a freely available public database intended as a resource for research on the immune response to SARS-CoV-2. Samples were obtained from the ongoing ImmuneRACE study (first 160 participants) and from some 1,200 subjects provided by 6 global collaborators. The sample metadata nearly always contained a de-identified subject ID, COVID-19 status, age in years and sex. Where available, HLA class I and class II types were obtained from metadata supplied by the sample provider rather than from assay-based typing. Beyond this particular receptor, the publication reports: How much clinical and demographic metadata was included differed by source and by participant, and the metadata was provided uncurated.

Enrolling through a virtual design, the prospective study's participants ranged in age from roughly 18 to 95 years and lived across about two dozen United States geographic areas. In the prospective study, cohorts were assigned on the basis of participant-reported clinical history obtained from a screening survey and a study questionnaire. Exposed participants were defined as having been in contact with someone with a PCR-confirmed or clinician-diagnosed COVID-19 case within 2 weeks of study entry. In the prospective study, mobile phlebotomists collected whole blood, serum and a nasopharyngeal or oropharyngeal swab from each participant. Over a 2-month period, participants in the prospective study had the option of providing additional blood draws and questionnaires. Prospective study blood samples were shipped either frozen or at room temperature before DNA extraction. A remark on this clone: The antigen it recognizes is unknown. Base qualities are not recorded, but no much larger clone differs from it by a single base.

TCRbeta CDR3 regions were amplified from genomic DNA using the immunoSEQ Assay, a bias-controlled multiplex PCR. From the authors' description of their analysis: The number of nucleated cells in each sample was estimated by amplification of reference gene primers within the assay. Sequence reads were collapsed and filtered to measure the absolute abundance of every unique TCRbeta CDR3 rearrangement. For each sample, productive Simpson clonality was calculated as the square root of Simpson's diversity index across productive rearrangements. TCRdb mirrors the immuneACCESS table, restricted to in-frame sequences. Some clones are absent from its copies; in checked studies, under half trace to an unresolved V gene, and the reason for the others is unknown. Clone size and the V and J calls come from that table; the DNA yielded D and trimming. The sample profile shows about 180,000 clones; 60% to 80% of them were found once. Of the sample, about an eighth falls within the top ten clones.

The junction shows trimming of 6 bases on V and 2 bases on J, plus 17 bases between the germline ends. The CDR3 goes from the cysteine to the phenylalanine over 15 residues. Only the CDR3 portion is preserved as DNA: 45 bases, with reading frame beginning at the first base. The CDR1 and CDR2 encoded by the germline V gene are MGHDK and SYGVNS. The TCR originated in a man aged 60 to 69 who had been exposed to COVID-19. Recombination connected TRBV25-1 to TRBJ2-7; TRBD2 is a weak D gene call, 6 bases matching. Sequencing was done on a sample of PBMCs or T cells enriched from blood (not recorded which). The nucleotide sequence reads as follows: TGTGCCAGCAGCCGGACCGGGACTGGGGCCTACGAGCAGTACTTC. Its protein product is CASSRTGTGAYEQYF.